The 20 T cell receptor beta chains in this list originate from one sample, sequenced in a study of Graves' ophthalmopathy and Graves' hyperthyroidism (dated by TCRdb to the late 2010s). The data were produced on an Illumina HiSeq 2000. TCR beta CDR3 regions were amplified from RNA transcripts for repertoire sequencing. The first round was an RT-PCR using HTBI primers with the Qiagen OneStep RT-PCR kit, and this first round was followed by a second-round multiplex PCR, then size selection and purification. The raw public reads went through TCRdb reprocessing: fastp at Q25, MiXCR clone calling, in-frame beta chains kept. Rows merge per CDR3 protein into single entries with the most common DNA and genes. The sample contains about 480,000 distinct CDR3 sequences, around an eighth of them found a single time. Together, the top ten hold approximately 9.8% of the sample. The sequencing input was blood. These receptors all come from a woman aged 30 to 39 with Graves' ophthalmopathy. Donor details come from another sample of the same person, matched by shared clones.

This clonotype has more than one count but fewer than ten. This chain uses TRBV9 with TRBJ2-7, with D possibly matching TRBD1 (6 bases). Trimming removed 4 bases from V and 9 bases from J, with 20 bases in between. Germline V gives CDR1 SGDLS, CDR2 YYNGEE. This CDR3 has 14 amino acids. CDR3 in DNA: TGTGCCAGCAGCCCGAAGATACAGGGCGCGGGGCAGTACTTC. It yields the protein CASSPKIQGAGQYF.

This clonotype was observed many times. This chain uses TRBV19 with TRBJ1-2, with TRBD1 as a possible D gene (6 bases). V shed 10 bases and J shed 1 base, with 13 bases lying between them. Per the germline V gene, CDR1 is LNHDA and CDR2 is SQIVND (reference sequence). This CDR3 region has 13 residues. CDR3 coding DNA: TGTGCCACCGAGGGACACCTTAACTATGGCTACACCTTC. This codes for CATEGHLNYGYTF.

This clonotype showed up many times. The V gene is TRBV5-1, the J gene TRBJ1-2; D ambiguous. The CDR3 sequence is 12 residues long. With 0 bases removed from V and 4 bases from J, the gap between germline ends came to 4 bases. Germline V gene data show CDR1 as SGHRS and CDR2 as YFSETQ. The chain's CDR3 is CASSLDIYGYTF. The DNA for the CDR3 is TGCGCCAGCAGCTTGGACATCTATGGCTACACCTTC.

A word on this clonotype: Mismatch with germline at one junction end may stem from a read error. The chain carries TRBV10-3 and TRBJ2-7; tentative D call: TRBD1 (5 bases). Germline lookup yields CDR1 ENHRY and CDR2 SYGVKD. This CDR3 region has 17 residues. As DNA, the CDR3 is TGTGCCATCTGTGAGTCGACCAGGGTACATCCACCCTACGAGCAGTACTTC. It is translated as CAICESTRVHPPYEQYF.

This clonotype was detected many times. CDR3 bases: TGTGCCAGCAGCCAAACCACCGCCGCAGGGGGGCGGTTATACGAGCAGTACTTC. Its protein is CASSQTTAAGGRLYEQYF. This chain joins TRBV6-4 and TRBJ2-7; the D gene is possibly TRBD1 (7 bases). This CDR3 region has 18 residues. Trimming removed 6 bases at V and 4 bases at J, with 28 bases between. The V gene's germline CDR1 is MRHNA and CDR2 SNTAGT.

This clonotype was detected many times. The V call is TRBV6-2 or TRBV6-3, the J call TRBJ2-6; D ambiguous. V lost 6 bases and J 4 bases, leaving 7 bases between the germline ends. This CDR3 region has 13 residues. CDR1 is MNHEY, CDR2 SVGEGT, per germline. CDR3 sequence: CASRGEGANVLTF. CDR3 bases: TGTGCCAGCAGGGGTGAAGGGGCCAACGTCCTGACTTTC.

The chain recombines TRBV6-2 or TRBV6-3 with TRBJ2-7; no definite D call. V lost 4 bases, J lost 0 bases, and 7 bases lay in between. The CDR3 runs 13 residues. Germline V gene data show CDR1 as MNHEY and CDR2 as SVGEGT. CDR3 in amino acids: CASSSSFSYEQYF. CDR3 sequence (DNA): TGTGCCAGCAGTTCGTCTTTCTCCTACGAGCAGTACTTC.

This clonotype was found many times. The chain has TRBV6-5 and TRBJ2-7, with D possibly TRBD2 on 5 matching bases. Trimming shortened V by 0 bases and J by 1 base, and 10 bases separated the two germline ends. Per the germline V gene, CDR1 is MNHEY and CDR2 is SVGAGI. CDR3 length: 15 residues. This chain's CDR3 is CASSYSPGISYEQYF. CDR3 DNA: TGTGCCAGCAGTTACTCCCCCGGGATATCCTACGAGCAGTACTTC.

The rearrangement links TRBV30 to TRBJ1-5; 7 nucleotides align to TRBD1. This CDR3 contains 14 residues. V shed 1 base and J 5 bases; nucleotides not matched to a gene: 5. Germline V CDR1 and CDR2: GTSNPN, SVGIG (reference sequence). This CDR3 reads CAWSEGQVDQPQHF. As DNA, the CDR3 is TGTGCCTGGAGTGAAGGACAGGTAGATCAGCCCCAGCATTTT.

At least ten counts were recorded for this clonotype. The gene calls are TRBV9 and TRBJ1-2; D unclear. This CDR3 spans 12 amino acids. The V gene lost 1 base and the J gene lost 4 bases, with 5 bases spanning the gap. Germline values: CDR1 SGDLS, CDR2 YYNGEE. The CDR3 region has the DNA TGTGCCAGCAGCGTAATACCCTATGGCTACACCTTC. Its translation: CASSVIPYGYTF.

This clonotype has ten or more counts. This sequence joins TRBV27 and TRBJ2-6, with D perhaps TRBD1 (5 bases). V lost 7 bases, J lost 0 bases, and 10 bases lay in between. The germline CDR1 and CDR2 sequences are MNHEY and SMNVEV (reference sequence). The CDR3 loop spans 15 amino acids. The DNA of the CDR3 is TGTGCCAGCACTCGACAGAACTCTGGGGCCAACGTCCTGACTTTC. Translation: CASTRQNSGANVLTF. The full variable domain, completed using reference TRBV27 and TRBJ2-6, is EAQVTQNPRYLITVTGKKLTVTCSQNMNHEYMSWYRQDPGLGLRQIYYSMNVEVTDKGDVPEGYKVSRKEKRNFPLILESPSPNQTSLYFCASTRQNSGANVLTFGAGSRLTVL.

This chain's CDR3 is CASRETRGLYF. Written as DNA, the CDR3 is TGTGCCAGCAGGGAGACTAGGGGGCTGTACTTC. V and J are TRBV6-1 and TRBJ2-4; D is perhaps TRBD1 (7 bases). Germline loops: CDR1 MNHNS, CDR2 SASEGT. Trimming removed 6 bases from V and 15 bases from J, with 15 bases in between. The CDR3 consists of 11 residues.

This clonotype was found a few times. The chain links TRBV20-1 to TRBJ2-4; perhaps TRBD1 as D (5 bases). The CDR3 extends over 15 amino acids. With 2 bases removed from V and 0 bases from J, the gap between germline ends came to 11 bases. From germline, CDR1 is DFQATT and CDR2 SNEGSKA (reference sequence). The CDR3 protein is CSARHPDKAKNIQYF. In DNA, the CDR3 is TGCAGTGCTAGACATCCGGACAAAGCCAAAAACATTCAGTACTTC.

Regarding this clonotype: A much bigger clone sits one base away, suggesting this may be a read error. This sequence joins TRBV6-2 or TRBV6-3 and TRBJ2-5; tentative D call: TRBD1 (6 bases). The CDR3 spans 14 residues. The V gene's germline CDR1 is MNHEY and CDR2 SVGEGT. Here the CDR3 reads CASSPAGAEETKYF. The CDR3 bases are TGTGCCAGCAGCCCAGCAGGGGCGGAAGAGACCAAGTACTTC.

This rearrangement joins TRBV6-5 to TRBJ2-7; the match to TRBD2 covers 8 bases. This CDR3 is 16 amino acids long. The germline V gene has CDR1 MNHEY and CDR2 SVGAGI. Trimming cost V 2 bases and J 3 bases; bases outside gene matches: 9. CDR3 in DNA: TGTGCCAGCAGTTACCCGACTAGCGAAACAAACTACGAGCAGTACTTC. Residues: CASSYPTSETNYEQYF.

This clonotype was observed many times. The chain recombines TRBV14 with TRBJ1-6; D is possibly TRBD1 (6 bases). Per germline, CDR1 SGHDN and CDR2 FVKESK. The CDR3 runs 16 residues. V dropped 4 bases and J dropped 6 bases, with 16 bases sitting between them. This CDR3 reads CASSPEGGHRNSPLHF. The CDR3 DNA reads as TGTGCCAGCAGCCCAGAGGGGGGACATCGTAATTCACCCCTCCACTTT.

V usage is TRBV12-3 or TRBV12-4 and J usage is TRBJ1-5, with D uncertain. The CDR3 loop spans 13 amino acids. CDR3 in DNA: TGTGCGAGCGGGATGTCCGAGGATCAGCCCCAGCATTTT. Translated: CASGMSEDQPQHF.

This clonotype was found a few times. The gene calls are TRBV28 and TRBJ2-7; unclear D gene. The CDR3 has 15 residues. The germline CDR1 and CDR2 sequences are MDHEN and SYDVKM. Trimming left V 6 bases short and J 2 bases short, with 17 bases between. This CDR3 is CASSPQWAGPYEQYF. The DNA of the CDR3 is TGTGCCAGCAGCCCCCAGTGGGCAGGCCCCTACGAGCAGTACTTC.

This clonotype was recorded many times. V usage is TRBV6-5 and J usage is TRBJ1-5; 8 bases fit TRBD1. The CDR3 has 15 residues. Germline CDR1 is MNHEY and CDR2 is SVGAGI. Trimming removed 4 bases from V and 7 bases from J; junction bases left unmatched: 9. The CDR3 bases are TGTGCCAGCAGTTCCGACAGGGGCCTTAACCAGCCCCAGCATTTT. It yields the protein CASSSDRGLNQPQHF.

This rearrangement joins TRBV3-1 to TRBJ1-6, with unresolved D. This CDR3 region has 16 residues. CDR1 is LGHDT and CDR2 is YNNKEL in the germline V gene (reference sequence). The ends were cut back, 1 base at V and 7 bases at J, with 14 bases in the middle. The CDR3 loop reads CASSQVGFGGNSPLHF. CDR3 nucleotide sequence: TGTGCCAGCAGCCAAGTAGGGTTCGGAGGGAATTCACCCCTCCACTTT. The whole variable domain, filled in from reference TRBV3-1 and TRBJ1-6, reads DTAVSQTPKYLVTQMGNDKSIKCEQNLGHDTMYWYKQDSKKFLKIMFSYNNKELIINETVPNRFSPKSPDKAHLNLHINSLELGDSAVYFCASSQVGFGGNSPLHFGNGTRLTVT.